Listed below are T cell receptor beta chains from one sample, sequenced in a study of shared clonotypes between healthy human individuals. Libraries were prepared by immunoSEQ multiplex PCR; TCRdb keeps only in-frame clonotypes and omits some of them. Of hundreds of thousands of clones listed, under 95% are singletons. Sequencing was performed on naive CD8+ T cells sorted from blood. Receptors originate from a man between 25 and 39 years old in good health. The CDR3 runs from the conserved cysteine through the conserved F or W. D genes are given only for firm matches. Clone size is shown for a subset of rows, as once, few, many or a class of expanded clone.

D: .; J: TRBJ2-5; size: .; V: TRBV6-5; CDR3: CASSSKETQYF; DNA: TGTGCCAGCAGTTCCAAAGAGACCCAGTACTTC
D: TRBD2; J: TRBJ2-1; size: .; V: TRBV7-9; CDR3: CASTLGAGDNEQFF; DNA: TGTGCCAGCACTCTGGGAGCGGGGGATAATGAGCAGTTCTTC
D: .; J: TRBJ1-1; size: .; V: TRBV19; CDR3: CASSLGVNTEAFF; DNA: TGTGCCAGTAGTTTGGGGGTGAACACTGAAGCTTTCTTT
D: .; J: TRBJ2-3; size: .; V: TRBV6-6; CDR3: CASSSDTDTQYF; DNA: TGTGCCAGCAGTTCTGACACAGATACGCAGTATTTT
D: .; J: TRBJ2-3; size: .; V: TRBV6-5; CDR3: CASSTTSSDTQYF; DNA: TGTGCCAGCAGTACTACTAGTTCAGATACGCAGTATTTT
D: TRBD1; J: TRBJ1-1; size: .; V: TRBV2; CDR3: CASSGPDRGKTYEAFF; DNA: TGTGCCAGCAGTGGGCCGGACAGGGGGAAAACATATGAAGCTTTCTTT
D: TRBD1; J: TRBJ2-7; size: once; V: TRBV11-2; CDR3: CASSKTGGGEQYF; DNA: TGTGCCAGCAGTAAGACAGGGGGTGGCGAGCAGTACTTC
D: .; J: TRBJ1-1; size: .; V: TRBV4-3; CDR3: CASSHNRDGGEAFF; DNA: TGCGCCAGCAGCCACAACAGGGATGGTGGTGAAGCTTTCTTT
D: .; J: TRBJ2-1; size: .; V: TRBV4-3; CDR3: CASSHVRGREQFF; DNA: TGCGCCAGCAGCCATGTCAGGGGTCGGGAGCAGTTCTTC
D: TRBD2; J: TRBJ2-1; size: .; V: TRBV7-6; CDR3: CASSSSGSTYNEQFF; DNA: TGTGCCAGCAGCTCAAGCGGGAGTACGTACAATGAGCAGTTCTTC
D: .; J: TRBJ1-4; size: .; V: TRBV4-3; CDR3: CASSPRQLRQEKLFF; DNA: TGCGCCAGCAGCCCAAGACAGTTAAGACAAGAAAAACTGTTTTTT
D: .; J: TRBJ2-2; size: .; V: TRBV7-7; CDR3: CASSVQTANTGELFF; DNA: TGTGCTAGCAGCGTACAGACAGCGAACACCGGGGAGCTGTTTTTT
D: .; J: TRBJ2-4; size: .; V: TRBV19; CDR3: CASMDLAKNIQYF; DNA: TGTGCCAGTATGGATTTAGCCAAAAACATTCAGTACTTC
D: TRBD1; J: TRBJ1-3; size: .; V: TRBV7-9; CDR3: CASSLGTGKSSGNTIYF; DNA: TGTGCCAGCAGCTTGGGGACAGGGAAAAGCTCTGGAAACACCATATATTTT
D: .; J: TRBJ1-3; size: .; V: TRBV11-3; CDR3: CASSLESRGPYMTLGNTIYF; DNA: TGTGCCAGCAGCTTAGAGAGCAGGGGCCCATACATGACTCTTGGAAACACCATATATTTT
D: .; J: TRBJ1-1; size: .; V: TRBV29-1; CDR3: CSVEEAGVNTEAFF; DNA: TGCAGCGTTGAAGAGGCAGGGGTGAACACTGAAGCTTTCTTT
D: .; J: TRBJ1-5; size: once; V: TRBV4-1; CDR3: CASSPSPQGSQPQHF; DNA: TGCGCCAGCAGCCCTTCCCCGCAGGGGTCCCAGCCCCAGCATTTT
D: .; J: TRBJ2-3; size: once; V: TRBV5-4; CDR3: CASSLIGALGDTQYF; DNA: TGTGCCAGCAGCTTGATAGGGGCTCTTGGGGATACGCAGTATTTT
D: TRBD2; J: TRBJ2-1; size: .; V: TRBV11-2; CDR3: CASSSGLAVQFF; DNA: TGTGCCAGCAGCTCGGGACTAGCGGTACAGTTCTTC
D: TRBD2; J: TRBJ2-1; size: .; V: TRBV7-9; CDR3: CASSPLTAGVGNEQFF; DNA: TGTGCCAGCAGCCCACTTACGGCGGGAGTCGGGAATGAGCAGTTCTTC
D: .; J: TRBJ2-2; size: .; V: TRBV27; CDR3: CASSLGGYTGELFF; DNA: TGTGCCAGCAGTTTAGGGGGGTACACCGGGGAGCTGTTTTTT
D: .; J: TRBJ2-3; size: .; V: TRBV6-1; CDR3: CASSEASALTDTQYF; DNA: TGTGCCAGCAGTGAAGCGTCAGCTCTCACAGATACGCAGTATTTT
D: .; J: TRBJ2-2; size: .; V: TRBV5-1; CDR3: CASRGEGPNTGELFF; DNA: TGCGCCAGCAGGGGCGAAGGACCGAACACCGGGGAGCTGTTTTTT
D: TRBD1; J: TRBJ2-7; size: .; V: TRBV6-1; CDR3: CASSEYLTGSTLSYEQYF; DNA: TGTGCCAGCAGTGAATACTTGACAGGGTCAACCCTCTCCTACGAGCAGTACTTC
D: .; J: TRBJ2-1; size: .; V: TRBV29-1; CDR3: CSVQGRREQFF; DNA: TGCAGCGTTCAGGGCCGTCGGGAGCAGTTCTTC
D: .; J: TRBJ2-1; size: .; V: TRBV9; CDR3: CASSVYDNEQFF; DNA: TGTGCCAGCAGCGTTTACGACAATGAGCAGTTCTTC
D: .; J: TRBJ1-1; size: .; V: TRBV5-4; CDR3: CASRKGGSSALF; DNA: TGTGCCAGCAGAAAGGGGGGGAGTTCGGCTCTCTTT
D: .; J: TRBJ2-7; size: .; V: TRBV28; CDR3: CASRPLFPTEMGEQYF; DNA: TGTGCCAGCAGACCCTTATTCCCGACGGAAATGGGCGAGCAGTACTTC
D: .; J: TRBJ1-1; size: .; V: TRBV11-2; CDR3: CASSLVGGAEAFF; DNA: TGTGCCAGCAGCTTAGTCGGGGGGGCTGAAGCTTTCTTT
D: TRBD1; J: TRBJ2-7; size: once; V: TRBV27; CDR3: CASSLGTGVREQYF; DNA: TGTGCCAGCAGTTTAGGGACAGGGGTCCGGGAGCAGTACTTC
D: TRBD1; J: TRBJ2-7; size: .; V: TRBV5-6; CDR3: CASSLGQGTPHYEQYF; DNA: TGTGCCAGCAGCTTGGGACAGGGGACCCCCCACTACGAGCAGTACTTC
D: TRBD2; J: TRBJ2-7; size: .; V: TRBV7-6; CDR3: CASSLASGGYEQYF; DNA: TGTGCCAGCAGCTTAGCTAGCGGGGGCTACGAGCAGTACTTC
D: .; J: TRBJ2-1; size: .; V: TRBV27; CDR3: CASSLLRDGLVF; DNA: TGTGCCAGCAGTCTCCTCCGGGACGGCCTGGTCTTC
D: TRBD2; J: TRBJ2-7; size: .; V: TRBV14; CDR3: CASSRRAGGNWEQYF; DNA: TGTGCCAGCAGCCGAAGGGCGGGAGGGAACTGGGAGCAGTACTTC
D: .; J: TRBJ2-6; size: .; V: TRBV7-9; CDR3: CASSFPPRSGAGANVLTF; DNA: TGTGCCAGCAGCTTTCCTCCCAGGTCGGGGGCTGGGGCCAACGTCCTGACTTTC
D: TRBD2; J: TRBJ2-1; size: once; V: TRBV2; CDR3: CATPGGTTSYNEQFF; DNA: TGTGCCACCCCGGGGGGGACGACCTCCTACAATGAGCAGTTCTTC
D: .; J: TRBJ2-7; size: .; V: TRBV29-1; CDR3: CSVLVRDSNYEQYF; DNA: TGCAGCGTTCTCGTGAGAGACTCAAATTACGAGCAGTACTTC
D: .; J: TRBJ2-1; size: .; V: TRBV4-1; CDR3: CASSQVPEQSSYNEQFF; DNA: TGCGCCAGCAGCCAAGTACCGGAACAGAGCTCCTACAATGAGCAGTTCTTC
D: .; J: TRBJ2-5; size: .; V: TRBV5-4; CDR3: CASSLRGQETQYF; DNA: TGTGCCAGCAGCTTGAGAGGGCAAGAGACCCAGTACTTC
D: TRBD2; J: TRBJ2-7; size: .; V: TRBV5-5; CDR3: CASSPTAAGWYEQYF; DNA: TGTGCCAGCAGCCCCACGGCAGCGGGATGGTACGAGCAGTACTTC
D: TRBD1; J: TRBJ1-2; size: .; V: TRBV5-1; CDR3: CASTPNRDRGGYTF; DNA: TGCGCCAGCACACCGAACCGGGACAGGGGTGGCTACACCTTC
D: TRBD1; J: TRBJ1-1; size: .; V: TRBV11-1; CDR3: CASSPWDRDMNTEAFF; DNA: TGTGCCAGCAGCCCGTGGGACAGAGACATGAACACTGAAGCTTTCTTT
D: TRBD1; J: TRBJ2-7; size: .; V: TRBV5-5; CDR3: CASAEDRVHEQYF; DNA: TGTGCCAGCGCCGAAGACAGGGTCCACGAGCAGTACTTC
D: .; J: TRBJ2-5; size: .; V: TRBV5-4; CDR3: CASSLAWRDSNQETQYF; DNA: TGTGCCAGCAGCTTGGCGTGGAGGGACAGCAACCAAGAGACCCAGTACTTC
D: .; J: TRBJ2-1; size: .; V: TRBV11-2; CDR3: CASSPDGASSYNEQFF; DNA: TGTGCCAGCAGCCCCGACGGAGCGAGCTCCTACAATGAGCAGTTCTTC
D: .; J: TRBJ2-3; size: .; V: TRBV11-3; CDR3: CASSLVRGEQYF; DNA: TGTGCCAGCAGCTTAGTACGGGGCGAGCAGTATTTT
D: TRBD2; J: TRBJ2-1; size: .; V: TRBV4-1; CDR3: CASSHQPSGADNEQFF; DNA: TGCGCCAGCAGCCATCAACCTAGCGGAGCTGACAATGAGCAGTTCTTC
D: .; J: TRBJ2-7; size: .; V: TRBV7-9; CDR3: CASSLAVVDEQYF; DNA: TGTGCCAGCAGCTTGGCGGTCGTGGACGAGCAGTACTTC
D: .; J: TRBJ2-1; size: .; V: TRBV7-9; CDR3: CASSDRSSYNEQFF; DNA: TGTGCCAGCAGCGATAGGAGCTCCTACAATGAGCAGTTCTTC
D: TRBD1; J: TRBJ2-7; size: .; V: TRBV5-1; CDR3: CASSFGTGGGEQYF; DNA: TGCGCCAGCAGCTTCGGGACAGGGGGTGGCGAGCAGTACTTC
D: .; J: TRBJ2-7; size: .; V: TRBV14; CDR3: CASSQVQINEQYF; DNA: TGTGCCAGCAGCCAAGTCCAGATAAACGAGCAGTACTTC